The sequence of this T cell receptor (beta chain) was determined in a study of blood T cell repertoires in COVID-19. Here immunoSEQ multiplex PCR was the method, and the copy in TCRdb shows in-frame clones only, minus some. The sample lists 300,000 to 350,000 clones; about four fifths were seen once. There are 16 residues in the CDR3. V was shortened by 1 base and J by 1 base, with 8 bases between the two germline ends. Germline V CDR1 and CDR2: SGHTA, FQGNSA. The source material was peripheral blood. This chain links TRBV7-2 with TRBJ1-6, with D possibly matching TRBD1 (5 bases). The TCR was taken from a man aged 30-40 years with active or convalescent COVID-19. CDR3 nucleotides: TGTGCCAGCAGCTTAGAGGGACTTTCCTATAATTCACCCCTCCACTTT. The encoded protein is CASSLEGLSYNSPLHF.